The clone carrying this T cell receptor beta chain has more than one count but fewer than ten. CDR3 size: 16 residues. V shed 2 bases, J shed 6 bases, and the junction held 8 bases outside the gene matches. From germline, CDR1 is MNHEY and CDR2 SVGAGI. For repertoire sequencing, the TCR beta CDR3 regions were amplified from RNA transcripts. Amplification began with first-round RT-PCR using HTBI primers, then second-round multiplex PCR was performed. TCRdb re-derived calls from the multiplex PCR reads in MiXCR, one entry per CDR3 protein. The repertoire holds a few hundred thousand distinct CDR3 sequences, with roughly 16% as singletons. The data derive from a study of Graves' ophthalmopathy and Graves' hyperthyroidism.

The rearrangement joins TRBV6-5 to TRBJ2-3; TRBD2 agrees at 10 bases. The sample taken for sequencing was peripheral blood. The sequence was obtained from an adult man with Graves' ophthalmopathy. This chain's CDR3 is CASSYPLAGVADTQYF. DNA for the CDR3: TGTGCCAGCAGTTACCCTCTAGCGGGAGTCGCCGATACGCAGTATTTT.